This T cell receptor (beta chain) was documented in a study of cytomegalovirus exposure and HLA in healthy donors. It was with 60 Vbeta and 13 Jbeta primers that the PCR ran. The protocol was immunoSEQ multiplex PCR, while the TCRdb copy is restricted to in-frame clones and leaves out a portion. The data contain over 150,000 clones, about 78% of them seen just once; the ten biggest clones take up about 2.7%. This CDR3 is built from 14 residues. CDR1 MNHEY and CDR2 SMNVEV come from the germline V gene (reference sequence). V was pared by 3 bases and J by 2 bases, with 4 bases of the junction left unmatched.

The chain couples TRBV27 to TRBJ2-7; 7 bases agree with TRBD2. This sequence was found in a woman in her twenties or thirties in good health and CMV-seronegative. Sequenced material: PBMCs. The CDR3 region is CASSLGGTPYEQYF. DNA for the CDR3: TGTGCCAGCAGTTTGGGGGGGACCCCCTACGAGCAGTACTTC.